Listed below are T cell receptor beta chains from one sample, sequenced in a study of vaccination and CD4 T cells after COVID-19. Each CDR3 protein gets one entry after TCRdb re-called the PCR reads with MiXCR. Among about 8,700 distinct CDR3 sequences, around 23% were seen once, and the ten largest hold roughly a fifth. These receptors are not linked to any known antigen. Sample: cultured CD4+ T cells from blood. The receptors stem from a human donor with COVID-19. CDR3s include the opening cysteine and the closing phenylalanine or tryptophan. D genes are given only for firm matches. Size is stated for part of the rows, as once, few or many counts, or as a class when the clone is expanded.

D gene	clone size	V gene	J gene	CDR3 protein	CDR3 DNA
NA	medium-sized	TRBV2	TRBJ1-1	CASSEVAVSTEAFF	TGTGCCAGCAGTGAAGTGGCAGTTTCCACTGAAGCTTTCTTT
NA	NA	TRBV20-1	TRBJ2-7	CSASEIPIGGIAVTSYEQYF	TGCAGTGCTAGTGAGATACCCATAGGGGGGATCGCTGTCACCTCCTACGAGCAGTACTTC
TRBD1	medium-sized	TRBV20-1	TRBJ1-2	CSASTGGAGGYTF	TGCAGTGCTAGCACAGGGGGCGCGGGGGGCTACACCTTC
NA	medium-sized	TRBV15	TRBJ1-2	CATSLDIGLGYTF	TGTGCCACCAGCTTAGATATCGGCCTCGGCTACACCTTC
NA	few	TRBV5-1	TRBJ2-5	CASSLWEVARETQYF	TGCGCCAGCAGCTTGTGGGAAGTTGCGCGGGAGACCCAGTACTTC
NA	NA	TRBV30	TRBJ1-6	CAWSSTGIYNSPLHF	TGTGCCTGGAGTTCAACCGGGATCTATAATTCACCCCTCCACTTT
TRBD1	few	TRBV4-3	TRBJ2-3	CASSPSSGGRDTQYF	TGCGCCAGCAGCCCCTCCTCAGGGGGTAGGGATACGCAGTATTTT
NA	NA	TRBV28	TRBJ1-3	CASTGWENTIYF	TGTGCCAGCACAGGATGGGAAAACACCATATATTTT
TRBD1	NA	TRBV7-2	TRBJ1-2	CASSPRDRLPYGYTF	TGTGCCAGCAGCCCCCGGGACAGACTTCCCTATGGCTACACCTTC
TRBD1	NA	TRBV7-2	TRBJ2-5	CASSFNRGQETQYF	TGTGCCAGCAGCTTCAACAGGGGGCAAGAGACCCAGTACTTC
NA	NA	TRBV2	TRBJ2-5	CASRMDRGGETQYF	TGTGCCAGCAGGATGGATCGGGGAGGAGAGACCCAGTACTTC
NA	NA	TRBV11-3	TRBJ2-2	CASSFTPAGELFF	TGTGCCAGCAGTTTTACCCCCGCCGGGGAGCTGTTTTTT
NA	NA	TRBV29-1	TRBJ2-2	CSVDLPRGSNTGELFF	TGCAGCGTTGACCTCCCAAGGGGCAGCAACACCGGGGAGCTGTTTTTT
TRBD1	few	TRBV6-1	TRBJ1-2	CASRGTGGQANYGYTF	TGTGCCAGCAGGGGGACAGGGGGCCAAGCTAACTATGGCTACACCTTC
TRBD1	medium-sized	TRBV15	TRBJ1-5	CATQGADFGNQPQHF	TGTGCCACCCAGGGGGCCGATTTTGGCAATCAGCCCCAGCATTTT
NA	medium-sized	TRBV11-3	TRBJ1-6	CASSLDSRAGSPLHF	TGTGCCAGCAGCTTAGATAGTCGGGCTGGGTCACCCCTCCACTTT
TRBD1	few	TRBV6-1	TRBJ2-7	CASSEPGQGSYEQYF	TGTGCCAGCAGTGAACCGGGACAGGGGTCCTACGAGCAGTACTTC
NA	NA	TRBV7-6	TRBJ1-3	CASSLVPDSAFISGNTIYF	TGTGCCAGCAGCTTAGTTCCGGACAGTGCCTTTATCTCTGGAAACACCATATATTTT
NA	few	TRBV6-1	TRBJ1-5	CASSDRGQPQHF	TGTGCCAGCAGTGATCGAGGTCAGCCCCAGCATTTT
NA	NA	TRBV20-1	TRBJ1-4	CSASDILDGLATNEKLFF	TGCAGTGCTAGTGATATTTTGGACGGCCTCGCAACTAATGAAAAACTGTTTTTT
TRBD1	few	TRBV12-3/TRBV12-4	TRBJ1-5	CASSLGQVSNQPQHF	TGTGCCAGCAGCCTCGGACAGGTTAGCAATCAGCCCCAGCATTTT
NA	few	TRBV7-8	TRBJ1-2	CASSLIGGVKVGDGYTF	TGTGCCAGCAGCTTAATCGGGGGCGTAAAGGTCGGAGATGGCTACACCTTC
TRBD2	few	TRBV27	TRBJ2-1	CASSFSSGGAGNEQFF	TGTGCCAGCAGTTTTTCTAGCGGGGGGGCCGGAAATGAGCAGTTCTTC
TRBD2	few	TRBV6-1	TRBJ2-2	CASKLASNTGELFF	TGTGCCAGCAAACTAGCGTCGAACACCGGGGAGCTGTTTTTT
NA	few	TRBV4-1	TRBJ2-5	CASSHPGETQYF	TGCGCCAGCAGCCACCCCGGAGAGACCCAGTACTTC
TRBD1	few	TRBV5-4	TRBJ2-1	CASSFWDRGGNEQFF	TGTGCCAGCAGCTTTTGGGACAGGGGGGGCAATGAGCAGTTCTTC
NA	NA	TRBV5-1	TRBJ2-2	CASSLGRGDTGELFF	TGCGCCAGCAGCTTGGGCAGGGGGGACACCGGGGAGCTGTTTTTT
TRBD1	NA	TRBV12-3/TRBV12-4	TRBJ2-5	CASSWTGLQETQYF	TGTGCCAGCAGTTGGACAGGGCTCCAGGAGACCCAGTACTTC
TRBD2	few	TRBV10-1	TRBJ2-3	CASSGSGGGTDTQYF	TGCGCCAGCAGTGGAAGCGGGGGGGGTACAGATACGCAGTATTTT
TRBD1	few	TRBV7-2	TRBJ1-1	CASSLSRGTVGEAFF	TGTGCCAGCAGCTTATCCAGGGGGACGGTGGGTGAAGCTTTCTTT
NA	NA	TRBV6-1	TRBJ2-3	CAIGQSFSTDTQYF	TGTGCCATCGGACAGTCATTTAGCACAGATACGCAGTATTTT
TRBD1	few	TRBV20-1	TRBJ2-1	CSARGQPNRNEQFF	TGCAGTGCGAGGGGACAGCCCAATCGTAATGAGCAGTTCTTC
NA	NA	TRBV11-1	TRBJ2-5	CASSSAMRARKETQYF	TGTGCCAGCAGCTCCGCCATGCGGGCCCGAAAAGAGACCCAGTACTTC
NA	medium-sized	TRBV27	TRBJ1-5	CASSLRGGAQPQHF	TGTGCCAGCAGTTTAAGGGGAGGGGCTCAGCCCCAGCATTTT
NA	NA	TRBV7-8	TRBJ2-1	CASSLINEQFF	TGTGCCAGCAGCTTAATCAATGAGCAGTTCTTC
NA	few	TRBV7-3	TRBJ1-1	CASSLTTWTEAFF	TGTGCCAGCAGCTTAACCACCTGGACTGAAGCTTTCTTT
NA	few	TRBV6-5	TRBJ1-1	CASSYSRSGNTEAFF	TGTGCCAGCAGTTACTCTCGGTCGGGCAACACTGAAGCTTTCTTT
NA	NA	TRBV20-1	TRBJ1-2	CSARGRGELGGYTF	TGCAGTGCTAGGGGAAGGGGTGAGTTAGGCGGCTACACCTTC
TRBD1	few	TRBV29-1	TRBJ1-2	CSVGFGTGDGYTF	TGCAGCGTTGGTTTTGGGACAGGGGATGGCTACACCTTC
NA	few	TRBV6-1	TRBJ1-5	CASSEGSNQPQHF	TGTGCCAGCAGTGAGGGTAGCAATCAGCCCCAGCATTTT
NA	NA	TRBV12-3/TRBV12-4	TRBJ1-6	CASRGAGRDSPLHF	TGTGCCAGCAGAGGGGCCGGGAGGGATTCACCCCTCCACTTT
TRBD2	NA	TRBV11-2	TRBJ2-1	CASSLGRTSSNEQFF	TGTGCCAGCAGCTTAGGCCGGACTAGTAGTAATGAGCAGTTCTTC
TRBD1	few	TRBV7-7	TRBJ1-4	CASSMTGKLNEKLFF	TGTGCTAGCAGCATGACAGGGAAGCTTAATGAAAAACTGTTTTTT
TRBD1	few	TRBV5-1	TRBJ2-6	CASTQGQGGTGANVLTF	TGCGCCAGCACCCAAGGACAGGGAGGTACTGGGGCCAACGTCCTGACTTTC
NA	NA	TRBV4-2	TRBJ1-6	CASSQFGQAGNSPLHF	TGTGCCAGCAGCCAATTCGGACAAGCCGGGAATTCACCCCTCCACTTT
TRBD1	few	TRBV12-3/TRBV12-4	TRBJ1-6	CASSSQGQGNSPLHF	TGTGCCAGCAGTTCACAAGGACAGGGAAATTCACCCCTCCACTTT
TRBD1	medium-sized	TRBV10-3	TRBJ1-2	CATQRSRQGPHGYTF	TGTGCCACCCAACGATCCAGACAGGGGCCTCATGGCTACACCTTC
NA	NA	TRBV11-2	TRBJ1-6	CASSFGGQNNSPLHF	TGTGCCAGCAGCTTCGGCGGACAGAATAATTCACCCCTCCACTTT
NA	NA	TRBV20-1	TRBJ2-3	CSARNPGTDTQYF	TGCAGTGCTAGAAACCCTGGCACAGATACGCAGTATTTT
NA	few	TRBV20-1	TRBJ2-7	CSASTASYEQYF	TGCAGTGCTAGTACAGCCTCCTACGAGCAGTACTTC
NA	few	TRBV9	TRBJ1-1	CASSVAVEAFF	TGTGCCAGCAGCGTAGCGGTTGAAGCTTTCTTT
TRBD1	medium-sized	TRBV20-1	TRBJ1-2	CSASDRGKGYTF	TGCAGTGCTAGTGACAGGGGAAAAGGCTACACCTTC
TRBD1	NA	TRBV12-3/TRBV12-4	TRBJ2-1	CASSGRDRGFGNEQFF	TGTGCCAGCAGTGGCCGGGACAGGGGGTTTGGCAATGAGCAGTTCTTC